A selection of T cell receptor beta chains follows, all from one sample in a study of CD8+CD57+ T cells in acquired aplastic anemia. TCRdb reanalysed the reads using MiXCR and keeps one entry per CDR3 protein. The sample records hundreds of thousands of distinct CDR3 sequences, 55% to 75% being singletons. Sequencing was performed on sorted CD4+, CD8+, or CD8+CD57+ T cells (not recorded which) from PBMCs. The receptors were gathered from a human donor in good health, serving as a control. Each CDR3 is given with its conserved first and last residue.

J,length,V,CDR3
TRBJ1-2,17,TRBV13,CASSLGPYDRTDYGYTF
TRBJ2-5,16,TRBV12-3/TRBV12-4,CASTYRLVALSETQYF
TRBJ1-2,13,TRBV29-1,CSAGRERNYGYTF
TRBJ1-5,14,TRBV7-2,CASSLVGQGGYEQF
TRBJ2-3,17,TRBV7-6,CASSRAPNAGGPDTQYF
TRBJ1-1,15,TRBV12-3/TRBV12-4,CASSTSGQANTEAFF
TRBJ1-2,13,TRBV20-1,CSASGTGGGGYTF
TRBJ2-3,18,TRBV14,CASSQDLRQASSTDTQYF
TRBJ2-1,14,TRBV24-1,CATSDPGGRNEQFF
TRBJ2-7,13,TRBV20-1,CSARGDRAYEQYF
TRBJ2-4,16,TRBV20-1,CSAILPGTSTKNIQYF
TRBJ2-7,12,TRBV12-5,CASGKTAYEQYF
TRBJ1-2,15,TRBV2,CASSEDSRSNYYYTF
TRBJ2-5,15,TRBV6-2/TRBV6-3,CASSRGTGVSETQYF
TRBJ2-7,11,TRBV10-3,CAISGDDEQYF
TRBJ2-3,12,TRBV12-3/TRBV12-4,CASTPRTDTQYF